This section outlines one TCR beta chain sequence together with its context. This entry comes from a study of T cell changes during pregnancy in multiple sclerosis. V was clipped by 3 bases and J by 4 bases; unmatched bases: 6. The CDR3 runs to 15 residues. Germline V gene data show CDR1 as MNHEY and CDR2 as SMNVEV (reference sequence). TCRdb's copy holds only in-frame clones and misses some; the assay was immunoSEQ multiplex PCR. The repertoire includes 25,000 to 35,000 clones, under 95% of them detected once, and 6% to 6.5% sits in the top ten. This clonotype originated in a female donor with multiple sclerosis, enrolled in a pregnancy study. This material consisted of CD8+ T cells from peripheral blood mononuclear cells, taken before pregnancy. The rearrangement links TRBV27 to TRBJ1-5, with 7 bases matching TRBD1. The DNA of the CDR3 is TGTGCCAGCAGTTTCGCGGGACAGATAAATCAGCCCCAGCATTTT. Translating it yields CASSFAGQINQPQHF.